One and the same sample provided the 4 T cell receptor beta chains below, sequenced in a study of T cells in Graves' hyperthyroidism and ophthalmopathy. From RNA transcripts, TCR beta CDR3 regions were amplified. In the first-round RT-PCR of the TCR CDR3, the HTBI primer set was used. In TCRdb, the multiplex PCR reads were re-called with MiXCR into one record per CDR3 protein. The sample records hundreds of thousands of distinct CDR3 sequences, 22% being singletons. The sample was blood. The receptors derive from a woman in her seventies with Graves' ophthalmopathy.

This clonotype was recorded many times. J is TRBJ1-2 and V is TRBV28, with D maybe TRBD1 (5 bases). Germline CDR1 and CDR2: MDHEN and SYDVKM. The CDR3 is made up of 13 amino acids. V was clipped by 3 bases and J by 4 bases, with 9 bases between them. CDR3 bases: TGTGCCAGCAGTTTGGGGCAGACCTATGGCTACACCTTC. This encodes CASSLGQTYGYTF.

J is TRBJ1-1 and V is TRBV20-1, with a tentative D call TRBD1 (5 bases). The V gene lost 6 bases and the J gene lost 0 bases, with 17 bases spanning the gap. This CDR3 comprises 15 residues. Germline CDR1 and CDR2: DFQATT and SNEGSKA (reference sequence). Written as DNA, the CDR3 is TGCAGTGCGATTGGGGGGGGTAGGGTGAACACTGAAGCTTTCTTT. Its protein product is CSAIGGGRVNTEAFF.

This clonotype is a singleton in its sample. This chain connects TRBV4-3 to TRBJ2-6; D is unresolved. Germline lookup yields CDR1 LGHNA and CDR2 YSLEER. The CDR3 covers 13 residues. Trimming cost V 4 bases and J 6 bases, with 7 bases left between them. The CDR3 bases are TGCGCCAGCAGCCGTGAGGAGGCCAACGTCCTGACTTTC. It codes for CASSREEANVLTF.

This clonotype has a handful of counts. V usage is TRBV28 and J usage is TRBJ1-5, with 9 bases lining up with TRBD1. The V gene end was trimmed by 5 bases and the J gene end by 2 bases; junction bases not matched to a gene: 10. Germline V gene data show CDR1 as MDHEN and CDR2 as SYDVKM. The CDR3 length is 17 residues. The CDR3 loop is CASSPRDREDGNQPQHF. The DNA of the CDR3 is TGTGCCAGCAGTCCCCGGGACAGGGAGGATGGCAATCAGCCCCAGCATTTT.